The source of this TCR beta chain is a study of blood T cell repertoires in COVID-19. Study overall: Samples taken during acute and convalescent COVID-19 were collected in the United States, Italy and Spain. T cells, B-cell-depleted T cells, or PBMCs supplied cDNA or gDNA.

The J segment lost 8 bases and the V segment lost 6 bases, leaving 6 bases of the junction unmatched. The CDR3 runs 12 residues. Germline-derived CDR1 and CDR2 are SNHLY and FYNNEI. Methods used by the authors: Nucleated cell number was recorded as an estimate derived from reference gene primer amplification. Data came from immunoSEQ multiplex PCR; TCRdb stores just in-frame clones and leaves some out. The DNA gave D and trimming, while V, J and clone size come from that table. Among roughly 23,000 clones listed, more than 85% were seen once. Sequencing was performed on peripheral blood. This TCR derives from a woman in her 70s with active COVID-19. V usage is TRBV2 and J usage is TRBJ1-2; 7 bases match TRBD1. The CDR3 nucleotides read TGTGCCAGCAGCAGTTCAGGGGGGGGCTACACCTTC. The encoded protein is CASSSSGGGYTF.